This is a list of T cell receptor beta chains from one sample in a study of beta chain features in type 1 diabetes. The data were produced by immunoSEQ multiplex PCR, yet TCRdb's version contains in-frame clones alone and is incomplete. The sample consists of 150,000 to 190,000 clones, around 8.5% of them appearing once. Specimen: central memory CD4+ T cells from blood. These TCRs come from a man between 18 and 35 years old in good health. Both conserved end residues are part of each CDR3. A D gene is named only where the DNA matches it firmly. Rows give clone size only sometimes, using once, few, many, or a class for an expanded clone.

>TRBV18|TRBJ2-7|many|.
TGTGCCAGCTCACCAGCCACCCCCCGGAGCTCCTACGAGCAGTACTTC
CASSPATPRSSYEQYF
>TRBV27|TRBJ2-4|few|TRBD1
TGTGCCAGCAGTACGAGACAGGGAGCCAAAAACATTCAGTACTTC
CASSTRQGAKNIQYF
>TRBV10-3|TRBJ2-5|.|TRBD2
TGTGCCATCAGTGAGTCGCCGGGAGAGGGAGGGGAGACCCAGTACTTC
CAISESPGEGGETQYF
>TRBV5-6|TRBJ2-1|few|.
TGTGCCAGCAGCTTGGTGGTGGGAGCCTACAATGAGCAGTTCTTC
CASSLVVGAYNEQFF
>TRBV9|TRBJ2-1|many|.
TGTGCCAGCAGCGTAGAAGGGAGCACCCAGTTCTTC
CASSVEGSTQFF
>TRBV2|TRBJ1-2|few|TRBD1
TGTGCCAGCAGTGAAGTCGGACAGGGCATTGTCTATGGCTACACCTTC
CASSEVGQGIVYGYTF
>TRBV6-5|TRBJ1-1|.|.
TGTGCCAGTAACCCCGGCCAGCGCACTGAAGCTTTCTTT
CASNPGQRTEAFF
>TRBV7-2|TRBJ1-2|few|.
TGTGCCAGCAGCTTAGCGGTGGCCGGGTCCTATGGCTACACCTTC
CASSLAVAGSYGYTF
>TRBV5-8|TRBJ1-2|few|TRBD1
TGTGCCAGCAGCTTGCCGGGACAGGACTATGGCTACACCTTC
CASSLPGQDYGYTF
>TRBV7-2|TRBJ2-7|many|TRBD1
TGTGCCAGCAGCTTAACCGGACAGGGGTACGACGAGCAGTACTTC
CASSLTGQGYDEQYF
>TRBV7-2|TRBJ2-7|.|.
TGTGCCAGCAGCTTAGCGCTACCCTACGAGCAGTACTTC
CASSLALPYEQYF
>TRBV29-1|TRBJ2-7|many|TRBD1
TGCAGCGTGGGACAGGGGCGTTTTCCCTACGAGCAGTACTTC
CSVGQGRFPYEQYF
>TRBV18|TRBJ2-7|few|.
TGTGCCAGCTCACCAATGGGGCAATACGAGCAGTACTTC
CASSPMGQYEQYF
>TRBV28|TRBJ2-3|few|.
TGTGCCACCTCATGGGGCGGGGGCTACACAGATACGCAGTATTTT
CATSWGGGYTDTQYF
>TRBV10-3|TRBJ2-3|many|.
TGTGCCATTCGTGGCGGCACAGGGTGGACAGATACGCAGTATTTT
CAIRGGTGWTDTQYF
>TRBV4-2|TRBJ2-3|few|.
TGTGCCAGCAGCCGAACCGGGTCCATGAATACGCAGTATTTT
CASSRTGSMNTQYF
>TRBV5-4|TRBJ1-5|.|.
TGTGCCAGCAGCTTGGAGCCAGGGATTGGTCAGCCCCAGCATTTT
CASSLEPGIGQPQHF
>TRBV4-2|TRBJ2-1|many|.
TGTGCCAGCAGCCCACAGGACCACGCGGGGAAAAATGAGCAGTTCTTC
CASSPQDHAGKNEQFF
>TRBV7-9|TRBJ1-2|.|TRBD1
TGTGCCAGCAGCTTAGGATACGACAGGGGCTATGGCTACACCTTC
CASSLGYDRGYGYTF
>TRBV7-9|TRBJ2-2|.|.
TGTGCCAGCAGCTTAAGCTCTCGGCAGAGTAGCGGAAACACCGGGGAGCTGTTTTTT
CASSLSSRQSSGNTGELFF
>TRBV2|TRBJ2-4|few|TRBD1
TGTGCCAGCAGTGAGCAGGGGGTTGTGGACATTCAGTACTTC
CASSEQGVVDIQYF
>TRBV30|TRBJ2-4|.|.
TGTGCCTGGAGTCTAGGTAAAAACATTCAGTACTTC
CAWSLGKNIQYF
>TRBV9|TRBJ1-1|few|.
TGTGCCAGCAGCCCAACGACAGGAATGAACACTGAAGCTTTCTTT
CASSPTTGMNTEAFF
>TRBV28|TRBJ1-2|.|.
TGTGCCAGCAGTTTATTGGGGGCTTCTAACTATGGCTACACCTTC
CASSLLGASNYGYTF
>TRBV15|TRBJ2-2|.|.
TGTGCCACTTCGGCAGGAGGTCAGGTCACCGGGGAGCTGTTTTTT
CATSAGGQVTGELFF
>TRBV6-5|TRBJ2-5|few|.
TGTGCCAGCAGTTACGGACTCCAAGAGACCCAGTACTTC
CASSYGLQETQYF
>TRBV11-2|TRBJ2-7|.|TRBD1
TGCGCCAGCAGCCAAGGGACAGGAAGCTCCTACGAGCAGTACTTC
CASSQGTGSSYEQYF
>TRBV7-8|TRBJ2-7|few|TRBD1
TGTGCCAGCAGCTTGGCACAGGGGATCACCGAGCAGTACTTC
CASSLAQGITEQYF
>TRBV7-3|TRBJ2-3|many|TRBD1
TGTGCCAGCAGCTCCGGACAGGGTGTGACAGATACGCAGTATTTT
CASSSGQGVTDTQYF
>TRBV6-5|TRBJ1-4|few|.
TGTGCCAGCAGGTCCCTCGGGACAACTAATGAAAAACTGTTTTTT
CASRSLGTTNEKLFF
>TRBV18|TRBJ2-7|.|TRBD2
TGTGCCAGCTCAAGCGGGGCCACCTACGAGCAGTACTTC
CASSSGATYEQYF
>TRBV5-1|TRBJ1-6|.|TRBD1
TGCGCCAGCAGCCCGGGACAGGCGGATTCACCCCTCCACTTT
CASSPGQADSPLHF
>TRBV5-1|TRBJ1-2|few|.
TGCGCCAGCAGCACCTCAGGGGCCTGGGGCTACACCTTC
CASSTSGAWGYTF
>TRBV6-5|TRBJ1-2|.|.
TGTGCCAGCAGCCGCGTGGGGCCGGTTTATGGCTACACCTTC
CASSRVGPVYGYTF
>TRBV19|TRBJ2-2|.|TRBD1
TGTGCCAGTAGTATAGCGAATCTCGGGACAGGGGGCCCCGGGGAGCTGTTTTTT
CASSIANLGTGGPGELFF
>TRBV10-2|TRBJ2-7|.|.
TGCGCCAGCAGTGAGTCGACGGCGGCAGGGGACGAGCAGTACTTC
CASSESTAAGDEQYF
>TRBV18|TRBJ2-3|many|.
TGTGCCAGCTCACCAGAGCGGGATACGCAGTATTTT
CASSPERDTQYF
>TRBV15|TRBJ2-7|.|TRBD2
TGTGCCACCAGCAGTGAAACGGGAGGGTGGTCCTACGAGCAGTACTTC
CATSSETGGWSYEQYF
>TRBV19|TRBJ1-1|many|TRBD1
TGTGCCAGTAGCCGACAGGGGAGTATTCATGGTTTCTTT
CASSRQGSIHGFF
>TRBV27|TRBJ1-2|.|TRBD1
TGTGCCAGCAGTCCTGCCCGGACAGGGATCTATGGCTACACCTTC
CASSPARTGIYGYTF
>TRBV2|TRBJ2-7|many|TRBD1
TGTGCCAGCAGGAAGGACAGGCCGAGCTACGAGCAGTACTTC
CASRKDRPSYEQYF
>TRBV18|TRBJ2-1|few|.
TGTGCCAGCTCACCAACTCCTGGCTACAATGAGCAGTTCTTC
CASSPTPGYNEQFF
>TRBV10-3|TRBJ1-5|few|.
TGTGCCATCAGCGACGGGGGGCGGGGGAGCAATCAGCCCCAGCATTTT
CAISDGGRGSNQPQHF
>TRBV5-4|TRBJ2-3|few|TRBD2
TGTGCCAGCAGACGGAGGGGCGGGAGCGAGGCAGATACGCAGTATTTT
CASRRRGGSEADTQYF
>TRBV5-4|TRBJ1-1|few|.
TGTGCCAGCAGCTCACAGGGCATAACGAACACTGAAGCTTTCTTT
CASSSQGITNTEAFF
>TRBV5-8|TRBJ2-3|few|TRBD2
TGTGCCAGCAGCTCATCGGGGGGGCGTCCAGATACGCAGTATTTT
CASSSSGGRPDTQYF
>TRBV11-2|TRBJ2-7|few|TRBD1
TGTGCCAGCAGCCCGGACCGGGACAGAACCTACGAGCAGTACTTC
CASSPDRDRTYEQYF
>TRBV15|TRBJ2-1|.|TRBD2
TGTGCCACCAGCAGAGTTCGGGGGGGGCTTCACAATGAGCAGTTCTTC
CATSRVRGGLHNEQFF